A single sample gave rise to the 27 T cell receptor beta chains below, sequenced in a study of cytotoxic CD8 clonotypes in ibrutinib-treated CLL (dated by TCRdb to about 2021). Library creation used the immunoSEQ multiplex PCR assay. Held by TCRdb, this immuneACCESS table contains in-frame sequences only and omits some clones. Under half of the omission traces to an unresolved V gene where checked; the cause of the rest is unknown. The sample contains 250,000 to 350,000 clones, 70% to 80% of them found a single time. The ten largest clones take up 5.6% of the sample. The sample's time point label, in plain terms: progressive disease on ibrutinib. This specimen consisted of PBMCs, obtained at disease progression, from a patient treated with ibrutinib. Every receptor here comes from a human donor with chronic lymphocytic leukemia.

V is TRBV19 and J is TRBJ2-3; D ambiguous. Germline CDR1 and CDR2: LNHDA and SQIVND (reference sequence). Trimming cost V 3 bases and J 5 bases, with 9 bases left between them. The CDR3 loop spans 13 amino acids. The CDR3 DNA is TGTGCCAGTAGTATGGGCCCCTTAGATACGCAGTATTTT. This translates into CASSMGPLDTQYF.

The chain employs TRBV28 and TRBJ2-2, with 8 bases fitting TRBD2. CDR1 MDHEN and CDR2 SYDVKM come from the germline V gene. CDR3 length: 14 amino acids. For the CDR3, the DNA is TGTGTTACACTGGCGGGAGGCCCATACGGGGAGCTGTTTTTT. Translation: CVTLAGGPYGELFF.

The rearrangement links TRBV21-1 to TRBJ2-7; the listed D gene, TRBD1, was not tested against the DNA. TRBV21-1 is listed as a pseudogene. The CDR3 is made up of 15 amino acids. This CDR3 reads CASSTRDRVPYEQYF. The CDR3, as DNA: TGTGCCAGCAGCACCCGGGACAGGGTACCATACGAGCAGTACTTC.

The V and J genes are TRBV15 and TRBJ1-1; D is possibly TRBD1 (5 bases). The CDR3 consists of 17 residues. Germline CDR1 and CDR2: LNHNV and YYDKDF (reference sequence). V was cut by 1 base and J by 0 bases, with 15 bases left in between. This chain's CDR3 is CATSRGAGRQLNTEAFF. The DNA for the CDR3 is TGTGCCACCAGCAGAGGGGCAGGGAGACAACTGAACACTGAAGCTTTCTTT. Variable domain in full (rest from reference TRBV15 and TRBJ1-1): DAMVIQNPRYQVTQFGKPVTLSCSQTLNHNVMYWYQQKSSQAPKLLFHYYDKDFNNEADTPDNFQSRRPNTSFCFLDIRSPGLGDTAMYLCATSRGAGRQLNTEAFFGQGTRLTVV.

Written as DNA, the CDR3 is TGTGCCAGCAGCCCGAGGACTAGCGGGAGCTCCTACGAGCAGTACTTC. Amino acid sequence: CASSPRTSGSSYEQYF. The J gene is TRBJ2-7, the V gene TRBV5-5, with 13 bases fitting TRBD2. Germline CDR1 SGHKS, CDR2 YYEKEE (reference sequence). The CDR3 loop spans 16 amino acids. Trimming at V came to 4 bases and at J to 0 bases, leaving 4 bases not matched to a gene.

The chain couples TRBV7-9 to TRBJ2-3, with a weak D call TRBD2 (5 bases). CDR3 length: 15 amino acids. CDR1 SEHNR and CDR2 FQNEAQ come from the germline V gene (reference sequence). V was trimmed by 3 bases and J by 3 bases, leaving 13 bases between them. The CDR3 protein is CASSFSAVGTDTQYF. Here the CDR3 DNA reads TGTGCCAGCAGCTTTTCAGCGGTAGGAACAGATACGCAGTATTTT. Using reference TRBV7-9 and TRBJ2-3 for the parts outside the CDR3, the full variable domain is DTGVSQNPRHKITKRGQNVTFRCDPISEHNRLYWYRQTLGQGPEFLTYFQNEAQLEKSRLLSDRFSAERPKGSFSTLEIQRTEQGDSAMYLCASSFSAVGTDTQYFGPGTRLTVL.

Details on this clone: The sample has other DNA sequences that encode this CDR3 too. The chain couples TRBV11-2 to TRBJ2-7; D may be TRBD2 (6 bases). Germline V gene data show CDR1 as SGHAT and CDR2 as FQNNGV. This CDR3 comprises 14 residues. V was cut by 0 bases and J by 2 bases, with 8 bases left in between. CDR3 amino acids: CASSLDGGTYEQYF. CDR3 DNA sequence: TGTGCCAGCAGCTTAGATGGGGGGACCTACGAGCAGTACTTC.

This clone was seen a handful of times. The V call is TRBV5-1, the J call TRBJ2-7; TRBD1 aligns across 7 bases. V gave up 2 bases and J gave up 4 bases; unmatched junction bases: 12. Germline values: CDR1 SGHRS, CDR2 YFSETQ. This CDR3 contains 16 residues. The CDR3 DNA follows: TGCGCCAGCAGCTTAACGGTCCAGGGGGTAGCGTACGAGCAGTACTTC. It yields the protein CASSLTVQGVAYEQYF.

CDR3 in amino acids: CASSAKGTPSSGNTIYF. DNA for the CDR3: TGTGCCAGCAGCGCTAAGGGGACACCTAGCTCTGGAAACACCATATATTTT. The chain joins TRBV9 to TRBJ1-3; D may be TRBD1 (6 bases). In germline, CDR1 is SGDLS, CDR2 YYNGEE. Trimming took 3 bases from V and 0 from J, leaving 16 bases between them. The CDR3 extends over 17 amino acids.

The J gene is TRBJ1-3, the V gene TRBV6-5; D remains unclear. The CDR3 has 14 residues. CDR1 is MNHEY and CDR2 is SVGAGI in the germline V gene. V shed 0 bases and J shed 0 bases, with 3 bases lying between them. CDR3 protein: CASSYSGSGNTIYF. In DNA form, the CDR3 reads TGTGCCAGCAGTTACTCTGGCTCTGGAAACACCATATATTTT.

This rearrangement joins TRBV6-1 to TRBJ1-4; D not resolved. Trimming left V 5 bases short and J 0 bases short, with 7 bases between. The V gene's germline CDR1 is MNHNS and CDR2 SASEGT. The CDR3 has 14 residues. The CDR3 region is CASSSVATNEKLFF. In nucleotides, the CDR3 is TGTGCCAGCAGTTCGGTTGCAACTAATGAAAAACTGTTTTTT.

This clone appeared a few times. The chain combines TRBV5-1 with TRBJ1-4, with D unclear. Between the trimmed V and J ends, which lost 5 bases and 4 bases, there was a span of 9 bases. CDR1 is SGHRS and CDR2 is YFSETQ in the germline V gene. The CDR3 is made up of 13 amino acids. The CDR3 DNA follows: TGCGCCAGCAGAGCGACCGATAATGAAAAACTGTTTTTT. Translated: CASRATDNEKLFF.

V gene TRBV4-1 combines with J gene TRBJ1-4, with D possibly TRBD1 on 5 matching bases. This CDR3 is built from 16 residues. Between the trimmed V and J ends, which lost 0 bases and 7 bases, there was a span of 15 bases. Germline V gene sequence: CDR1 MGHRA, CDR2 YSYEKL. Written as DNA, the CDR3 is TGCGCCAGCAGCCAAGATGGCGGGGGTTGGGTTGAAAAACTGTTTTTT. The encoded protein is CASSQDGGGWVEKLFF.

J is TRBJ2-1 and V is TRBV7-2; 8 bases fit TRBD1. The CDR3 length is 17 residues. Looked up from germline, CDR1 is SGHTA and CDR2 is FQGNSA. Trimming took 0 bases from V and 5 from J; bases not matched to a gene: 9. CDR3 region: CASSLAYRDRSNNEQFF. CDR3 bases: TGTGCCAGCAGCTTAGCTTACCGGGACAGGTCCAACAATGAGCAGTTCTTC.

This clone was detected only once. The chain employs TRBV29-1 and TRBJ1-5; no clear D. The germline gives CDR1 SQVTM, CDR2 ANQGSEA. V gave up 0 bases and J gave up 7 bases, with 7 bases separating them. The CDR3 is made up of 12 amino acids. CDR3 amino acids: CSVEDGGQPQHF. The CDR3 nucleotides read TGCAGCGTTGAAGATGGCGGCCAGCCCCAGCATTTT. The full variable domain, completed using reference TRBV29-1 and TRBJ1-5, is SAVISQKPSRDICQRGTSLTIQCQVDSQVTMMFWYRQQPGQSLTLIATANQGSEATYESGFVIDKFPISRPNLTFSTLTVSNMSPEDSSIYLCSVEDGGQPQHFGDGTRLSIL.

The chain has TRBV28 and TRBJ2-1, with 10 bases that match TRBD1. Germline-derived CDR1 and CDR2 are MDHEN and SYDVKM. The CDR3 loop spans 15 amino acids. The V segment lost 4 bases and the J segment 8 bases; nucleotides outside the gene matches: 8. This CDR3 is CASSSPGQGFDEQFF. The CDR3 DNA follows: TGTGCCAGCAGTTCGCCGGGACAGGGGTTCGATGAGCAGTTCTTC.

The V gene is TRBV5-6, the J gene TRBJ2-1; 11 bases agree with TRBD1. Germline CDR1 SGHDT, CDR2 YYEEEE. V shed 7 bases and J 12 bases; nucleotides not matched to a gene: 12. The CDR3 length is 14 residues. The CDR3 reads CASARTGGFPWQFF. The CDR3 region has the DNA TGTGCCAGCGCTAGGACAGGGGGCTTCCCCTGGCAGTTCTTC. Using reference TRBV5-6 and TRBJ2-1 for the parts outside the CDR3, the full variable domain is DAGVTQSPTHLIKTRGQQVTLRCSPKSGHDTVSWYQQALGQGPQFIFQYYEEEERQRGNFPDRFSGHQFPNYSSELNVNALLLGDSALYLCASARTGGFPWQFFGPGTRLTVL.

The V and J genes are TRBV2 and TRBJ1-1; D not resolved. The V end was cut by 2 bases, the J end by 5 bases, with 9 bases between. Per germline, CDR1 SNHLY and CDR2 FYNNEI. This CDR3 comprises 13 residues. The CDR3 here is CASSELGGTEAFF. CDR3 in DNA: TGTGCCAGCAGTGAATTGGGAGGGACTGAAGCTTTCTTT.

The genes are TRBV5-1 and TRBJ2-1, with 7 nucleotides matching TRBD2. The CDR3 contains 14 residues. Germline V gene lookup returns CDR1 SGHRS and CDR2 YFSETQ. Unmatched junction bases numbered 5, after V lost 1 base and J lost 7 bases. CDR3 DNA sequence: TGCGCCAGCAGCTTGAGCGGGAACGGGAATGAGCAGTTCTTC. Translation gives CASSLSGNGNEQFF.

There are a few counts of this clone. This chain connects TRBV18 to TRBJ1-4; D call uncertain. V was cut by 2 bases and J by 9 bases, with 16 bases left in between. The germline V gene encodes CDR1 KGHSH and CDR2 LQKENI. CDR3 length equals 15 residues. The CDR3 region has the DNA TGTGCCAGCTCACCATTTGCGATAGAGTCCCAAAAACTGTTTTTT. This codes for CASSPFAIESQKLFF.

The chain is built from TRBV19 and TRBJ2-1, with no clear D. The V end lost 6 bases, the J end lost 3 bases, and 12 bases lay between the germline ends. CDR3 length equals 14 residues. Per germline, CDR1 LNHDA and CDR2 SQIVND (reference sequence). This CDR3 is CASSLAGVYNEQFF. The CDR3, as DNA: TGTGCCAGTAGCCTGGCCGGCGTCTACAATGAGCAGTTCTTC.

This clone was picked up a small number of times. The chain uses TRBV6-5 and TRBJ1-4, with 7 positions matching TRBD1. The CDR3 totals 13 residues. Germline CDR1 and CDR2: MNHEY and SVGAGI. J gave up 8 bases and V 8 bases, and 8 bases lay outside the gene matches. DNA for the CDR3: TGTGCCAGCGGGGGGACAGTAAAAGAAAAACTGTTTTTT. Translated: CASGGTVKEKLFF.

This clone has a single count. The rearrangement links TRBV14 to TRBJ1-5, with TRBD1 as a possible D gene (6 bases). Between the trimmed V and J ends, which lost 1 base and 13 bases, there was a span of 11 bases. Germline CDR1 SGHDN, CDR2 FVKESK. The CDR3 spans 12 residues. CDR3 nucleotide sequence: TGTGCCAGCAGCCAAGTAGGGGGGGAACAGCATTTT. Protein: CASSQVGGEQHF.

A note on this clone: At the DNA level, this CDR3 is encoded by other sequences in the same sample as well. The chain joins TRBV7-8 to TRBJ1-2; D is possibly TRBD1 (5 bases). The CDR3 has 14 amino acids. Per germline, CDR1 SGHVS and CDR2 FQNEAQ. With 0 bases removed from V and 4 bases from J, the gap between germline ends came to 9 bases. The CDR3 DNA follows: TGTGCCAGCAGCTTAGCAGGGGCAGGCTATGGCTACACCTTC. Translated, it gives CASSLAGAGYGYTF.

This chain connects TRBV19 to TRBJ2-2; unclear D gene. The germline V and J ends were trimmed by 4 bases and 0 bases, with 3 bases remaining between them. The germline CDR1 and CDR2 sequences are LNHDA and SQIVND (reference sequence). The CDR3 is 13 residues long. The CDR3 nucleotides read TGTGCCAGTAGTAGACCGAACACCGGGGAGCTGTTTTTT. Its translation: CASSRPNTGELFF.

The rearrangement links TRBV4-1 to TRBJ2-7, with 7 bases that match TRBD1. CDR3 length: 14 residues. V lost 4 bases and J lost 3; bases outside the gene matches: 6. The V gene's germline CDR1 is MGHRA and CDR2 YSYEKL. In DNA form, the CDR3 reads TGCGCCAGCAGCCCGGGGACAGCGGACTACGAGCAGTACTTC. Encoded protein: CASSPGTADYEQYF.

The chain combines TRBV7-3 with TRBJ2-5, with 7 nucleotides matching TRBD1. Trimming cost V 2 bases and J 4 bases; bases outside gene matches: 10. Germline V CDR1 and CDR2: SGHTA, FQGTGA. This CDR3 comprises 16 residues. CDR3 sequence reads: CASSLSAQGMGETQYF. DNA for the CDR3: TGTGCCAGCAGCTTATCCGCACAGGGGATGGGAGAGACCCAGTACTTC.